A single sample gave rise to the 30 T cell receptor beta chains below, sequenced in a study of blood T cell repertoires in COVID-19. Clones were read by immunoSEQ multiplex PCR, and TCRdb kept only the in-frame ones, dropping some. The table includes about 87,000 clones, over 80% detected once. The source material was peripheral blood. The receptors shown here come from a woman aged 65 to 85 with acute or convalescent COVID-19.

The CDR3 here is CALGTGPGNTIYF. The CDR3 DNA follows: TGTGCCTTAGGAACAGGTCCTGGAAACACCATATATTTT. V is TRBV30 and J is TRBJ1-3; D perhaps matches TRBD1 (5 bases). Germline assignment: CDR1 GTSNPN and CDR2 SVGIG (reference sequence). V was shortened by 7 bases and J by 2 bases, with 12 bases between the two germline ends. The CDR3 length is 13 residues.

The chain is built from TRBV27 and TRBJ1-2; D gene ambiguous. The germline CDR1 and CDR2 sequences are MNHEY and SMNVEV (reference sequence). Trimming removed 0 bases from V and 13 bases from J, with 18 bases in between. The CDR3 length is 14 residues. The CDR3 bases are TGTGCCAGCAGTTTATCGAGGCGGGAAGGACCTGGCACCTTC. This encodes CASSLSRREGPGTF.

The chain has TRBV18 and TRBJ1-1; 7 bases map to TRBD1. In germline, CDR1 is KGHSH, CDR2 LQKENI. The ends lost 4 bases at V and 0 bases at J; junction bases unmatched: 8. There are 16 residues in the CDR3. The CDR3 coding sequence is TGTGCCAGCTCACGAGCAAGGGACAGCCTGAACACTGAAGCTTTCTTT. This translates into CASSRARDSLNTEAFF.

V gene TRBV12-5 combines with J gene TRBJ1-1; possible D gene TRBD1, 5 bases. The CDR3 runs 12 residues. Germline CDR1 is LGHNT and CDR2 is FRNRAP. The ends were cut back, 4 bases at V and 6 bases at J, with 9 bases in the middle. This CDR3 is CASGSRGSEAFF. In DNA, the CDR3 is TGTGCTAGTGGTTCAAGGGGATCTGAAGCTTTCTTT. Based on the CDR3 plus reference TRBV12-5 and TRBJ1-1, the full variable domain is DARVTQTPRHKVTEMGQEVTMRCQPILGHNTVFWYRQTMMQGLELLAYFRNRAPLDDSGMPKDRFSAEMPDATLATLKIQPSEPRDSAVYFCASGSRGSEAFFGQGTRLTVV.

The chain has TRBV18 and TRBJ2-5; D ambiguous. With 4 bases removed from V and 3 bases from J, the gap between germline ends came to 9 bases. This CDR3 comprises 13 residues. The germline V gene has CDR1 KGHSH and CDR2 LQKENI. The CDR3 DNA follows: TGTGCCAGCTCACTCGGTCAAAAAGAGACCCAGTACTTC. It codes for CASSLGQKETQYF. Supplemented by reference TRBV18 and TRBJ2-5, the full variable domain reads NAGVMQNPRHLVRRRGQEARLRCSPMKGHSHVYWYRQLPEEGLKFMVYLQKENIIDESGMPKERFSAEFPKEGPSILRIQQVVRGDSAAYFCASSLGQKETQYFGPGTRLLVL.

CDR3 sequence reads: CASSFIRGNTEAFF. CDR3 DNA: TGTGCCAGCAGCTTCATAAGGGGGAACACTGAAGCTTTCTTT. This chain uses TRBV11-2 with TRBJ1-1, with D maybe TRBD1 (5 bases). V was shortened by 3 bases and J by 1 base, with 9 bases between the two germline ends. The germline V gene encodes CDR1 SGHAT and CDR2 FQNNGV. This CDR3 spans 14 amino acids.

The J gene is TRBJ1-5, the V gene TRBV7-8, with 7 bases aligning to TRBD1. Germline loops: CDR1 SGHVS, CDR2 FQNEAQ. This CDR3 has 14 amino acids. V shed 5 bases and J 3 bases; nucleotides not matched to a gene: 4. CDR3 nucleotide sequence: TGTGCCAGCAGCCAGACAGGGAACAATCAGCCCCAGCATTTT. It is translated as CASSQTGNNQPQHF.

The rearrangement uses TRBV5-1 and TRBJ1-2, with TRBD1 identical over 7 bases. V shed 0 bases, J shed 0 bases, and the junction held 5 bases outside the gene matches. Germline loops: CDR1 SGHRS, CDR2 YFSETQ. This CDR3 has 16 residues. The CDR3 here is CASSLDPGTANYGYTF. CDR3 nucleotide sequence: TGCGCCAGCAGCTTGGATCCCGGGACAGCTAACTATGGCTACACCTTC.

The chain has TRBV5-1 and TRBJ1-4; weak D call: TRBD1 (6 bases). Germline-derived CDR1 and CDR2 are SGHRS and YFSETQ. The CDR3 is made up of 15 amino acids. Trimming left V 5 bases short and J 6 bases short, with 17 bases between. The CDR3 sequence: CASSSPDRGDEKLFF. Here the CDR3 DNA reads TGCGCCAGCAGTTCCCCGGACAGAGGGGATGAAAAACTGTTTTTT.

The rearrangement joins TRBV2 to TRBJ1-2, with D unresolved. Trimming removed 3 bases at V and 4 bases at J, with 12 bases between. The CDR3 has 14 residues. The germline gives CDR1 SNHLY, CDR2 FYNNEI. The DNA for the CDR3 is TGTGCCAGCAGTGAGGTACTGAGAGGCTATGGCTACACCTTC. Translated, it gives CASSEVLRGYGYTF.

This chain joins TRBV11-3 and TRBJ1-5; D is ambiguous. The germline V gene has CDR1 SGHNT and CDR2 YENEEA. Between the trimmed V and J ends, which lost 3 bases and 6 bases, there was a span of 6 bases. The CDR3 runs to 12 residues. In DNA form, the CDR3 reads TGTGCCAGCAGCTTCGCGGGTCAGCCCCAGCATTTT. Residues: CASSFAGQPQHF.

The chain employs TRBV6-5 and TRBJ1-2; 7 nucleotides line up with TRBD1. From germline, CDR1 is MNHEY and CDR2 SVGAGI. Trimming at V came to 3 bases and at J to 2 bases, leaving 6 bases not matched to a gene. The CDR3 has 15 residues. This CDR3 reads CASSYTTGTNYGYTF. The CDR3 nucleotides read TGTGCCAGCAGTTATACGACAGGGACCAACTATGGCTACACCTTC.

The CDR3 DNA sequence: TGTGCCAGCAGCTTAAATCGAGAGAACACTGAAGCTTTCTTT. Its protein product is CASSLNRENTEAFF. This sequence joins TRBV7-3 and TRBJ1-1; D is uncertain. Trimming took 1 base from V and 1 from J, leaving 7 bases between them. The CDR3 has 14 amino acids. Germline loops: CDR1 SGHTA, CDR2 FQGTGA.

V gene TRBV5-1 combines with J gene TRBJ2-4; D might be TRBD1 (6 bases). The V and J ends lost 0 bases and 8 bases respectively, with 18 bases between them. The CDR3 has 16 residues. CDR1 SGHRS and CDR2 YFSETQ come from the germline V gene. DNA of the CDR3: TGCGCCAGCAGCTTGGCCGGGACACGTCCCGTGGACATTCAGTACTTC. It codes for CASSLAGTRPVDIQYF.

The chain recombines TRBV25-1 with TRBJ2-1; 7 positions match TRBD1. The ends lost 7 bases at V and 2 bases at J; junction bases unmatched: 5. The CDR3 spans 14 residues. In germline, CDR1 is MGHDK, CDR2 SYGVNS. This CDR3 is CASTRDSTYNEQFF. The CDR3 DNA reads TGTGCCAGCACCCGGGACAGTACCTACAATGAGCAGTTCTTC. Looking up the rest from reference TRBV25-1 and TRBJ2-1 gives the full variable domain: EADIYQTPRYLVIGTGKKITLECSQTMGHDKMYWYQQDPGMELHLIHYSYGVNSTEKGDLSSESTVSRIRTEHFPLTLESARPSHTSQYLCASTRDSTYNEQFFGPGTRLTVL.

This clone was counted a few times. V and J are TRBV9 and TRBJ1-2; 8 bases fit TRBD1. This CDR3 is built from 15 residues. V lost 0 bases, J lost 7 bases, and 8 bases stayed unmatched. Germline V lookup: CDR1 SGDLS, CDR2 YYNGEE. The CDR3 reads CASSVEGQGGSGYTF. The CDR3 nucleotides are TGTGCCAGCAGCGTAGAAGGACAGGGCGGAAGTGGCTACACCTTC.

The chain joins TRBV7-2 to TRBJ1-2; D ambiguous. The CDR3 extends over 16 amino acids. The germline V gene encodes CDR1 SGHTA and CDR2 FQGNSA. V was shortened by 5 bases and J by 4 bases, with 20 bases between the two germline ends. CDR3 DNA sequence: TGTGCCAGCAGCCCGTTACTAGGGCAAGAGGGCTATGGCTACACCTTC. Translation gives CASSPLLGQEGYGYTF.

This rearrangement joins TRBV18 to TRBJ1-4; D may be TRBD1 (6 bases). Germline CDR1 reads KGHSH; CDR2 reads LQKENI. This CDR3 contains 13 residues. Trimming took 6 bases from V and 5 from J, leaving 10 bases between them. The CDR3 here is CASSRDRNEKLFF. The CDR3 DNA is TGTGCCAGCTCGCGCGACAGGAATGAAAAACTGTTTTTT.

This chain connects TRBV5-4 to TRBJ1-1; 7 bases fit TRBD1. The CDR3 contains 15 residues. Germline CDR1 and CDR2: SGHNT and YYREEE (reference sequence). V gave up 0 bases and J gave up 4 bases; unmatched junction bases: 6. Written as DNA, the CDR3 is TGTGCCAGCAGCTTGGGAAGGGGGCGAATCACTGAAGCTTTCTTT. Protein sequence: CASSLGRGRITEAFF.

This clone has only a few counts. The chain's CDR3 is CASSPLDRGHETQYF. As DNA, the CDR3 is TGTGCCAGCAGCCCTTTGGACAGGGGCCATGAGACCCAGTACTTC. The chain is built from TRBV3-1 (or the pseudogene TRBV3-2) and TRBJ2-5, with 9 bases lining up with TRBD1. CDR1 is LGHDT and CDR2 is YNNKEL in the germline V gene (reference sequence). After removal of 4 bases from V and 5 bases from J, the junction contained 8 bases not matched to a gene. The CDR3 consists of 15 residues.

The V and J genes are TRBV25-1 and TRBJ2-5; 9 positions agree with TRBD1. The CDR3 consists of 14 residues. Germline loops: CDR1 MGHDK, CDR2 SYGVNS. With 4 bases clipped from V and 7 bases from J, the junction kept 7 bases outside the gene matches. The CDR3 DNA reads TGTGCCAGCAGTGGCACAGGGGGCGTGGGGACCCAGTACTTC. It encodes CASSGTGGVGTQYF.

This chain connects TRBV30 to TRBJ1-1; a possible D gene is TRBD1 (6 bases). CDR3 length: 13 residues. The germline V gene has CDR1 GTSNPN and CDR2 SVGIG (reference sequence). Trimming removed 0 bases at V and 6 bases at J, with 11 bases between. The CDR3 here is CAWSVPGVSEAFF. CDR3 DNA: TGTGCCTGGAGTGTACCAGGGGTCTCTGAAGCTTTCTTT. The variable domain in full, completed from reference TRBV30 and TRBJ1-1, reads SQTIHQWPATLVQPVGSPLSLECTVEGTSNPNLYWYRQAAGRGLQLLFYSVGIGQISSEVPQNLSASRPQDRQFILSSKKLLLSDSGFYLCAWSVPGVSEAFFGQGTRLTVV.

As regards this clone: A read error may account for a junction end that differs from germline. CDR3 in amino acids: CASSLGQAETQYF. CDR3 nucleotides: TGTGCTAGCAGCTTAGGACAGGCCGAGACCCAGTACTTC. The V gene is TRBV7-7, the J gene TRBJ2-5; 7 nucleotides match TRBD1. This CDR3 contains 13 residues. Germline lookup yields CDR1 SSHAT and CDR2 FNYEAQ (reference sequence). Complete variable domain (other parts from reference TRBV7-7 and TRBJ2-5): GAGVSQSPRYKVTKRGQDVTLRCDPISSHATLYWYQQALGQGPEFLTYFNYEAQPDKSGLPSDRFSAERPEGSISTLTIQRTEQRDSAMYRCASSLGQAETQYFGPGTRLLVL.

This clone was found once. The chain joins TRBV5-5 to TRBJ1-2; 7 nucleotides agree with TRBD1. The CDR3 sequence is 14 residues long. The trim removed 1 base at V and 5 bases at J, leaving 5 bases unmatched. Germline loops: CDR1 SGHKS, CDR2 YYEKEE (reference sequence). CDR3 DNA: TGTGCCAGCAGCTTGCAGGGACAGATATATGGCTACACCTTC. Translating gives CASSLQGQIYGYTF.

The CDR3 protein is CAWREFRGSGNTIYF. The CDR3 DNA sequence: TGTGCCTGGAGGGAGTTCAGGGGCTCTGGAAACACCATATATTTT. The J gene is TRBJ1-3, the V gene TRBV30, with D tentatively TRBD1 (6 bases). The CDR3 is 15 residues long. V was pared by 3 bases and J by 0 bases, with 12 bases between. Germline CDR1 is GTSNPN and CDR2 is SVGIG (reference sequence).

This chain uses TRBV25-1 with TRBJ2-3, with a weak D call TRBD1 (6 bases). The length of the CDR3 is 16 residues. V was cut by 6 bases and J by 2 bases, with 18 bases left in between. CDR1 and CDR2 (germline): MGHDK, SYGVNS. In nucleotides, the CDR3 is TGTGCCAGCAGGCTGGACAGACCCCCTAACACAGATACGCAGTATTTT. It yields the protein CASRLDRPPNTDTQYF.

The rearrangement joins TRBV11-2 to TRBJ2-1; 11 positions agree with TRBD2. With V trimmed by 3 bases and J by 3 bases, 4 bases remained unmatched. Germline-derived CDR1 and CDR2 are SGHAT and FQNNGV. This CDR3 is 16 amino acids long. In DNA, the CDR3 is TGTGCCAGCAGCTTCGCTCTAGCGGGGGGCTACAATGAGCAGTTCTTC. This gives the protein CASSFALAGGYNEQFF.

J is TRBJ1-4 and V is TRBV9; D is possibly TRBD1 (6 bases). The CDR3 covers 15 residues. The ends were cut back, 8 bases at V and 2 bases at J, with 16 bases in the middle. Germline V gene lookup returns CDR1 SGDLS and CDR2 YYNGEE. The CDR3 region is CASARGGGTNEKLFF. The CDR3 DNA reads as TGTGCCAGTGCTCGGGGAGGGGGGACTAATGAAAAACTGTTTTTT.

In this sample, this clone turned up a few times. The gene calls are TRBV5-7 and TRBJ2-2, with 7 bases lining up with TRBD1. TRBV5-7 is known as an ORF, though its function is uncertain. This CDR3 comprises 15 residues. Trimming removed 3 bases from V and 2 bases from J; junction bases left unmatched: 4. The CDR3 coding sequence is TGTGCCAGCAGCTCCGGGACAGACAACACCGGGGAGCTGTTTTTT. Translated, it gives CASSSGTDNTGELFF.

This clone appeared a single time. The V gene is TRBV19, the J gene TRBJ1-5, with 10 bases lining up with TRBD1. V was clipped by 9 bases and J by 3 bases; unmatched bases: 5. CDR3 length: 14 residues. Germline lookup yields CDR1 LNHDA and CDR2 SQIVND (reference sequence). CDR3 sequence: CASSGTGVNQPQHF. The CDR3 nucleotides read TGTGCCAGCTCTGGGACAGGGGTCAATCAGCCCCAGCATTTT.